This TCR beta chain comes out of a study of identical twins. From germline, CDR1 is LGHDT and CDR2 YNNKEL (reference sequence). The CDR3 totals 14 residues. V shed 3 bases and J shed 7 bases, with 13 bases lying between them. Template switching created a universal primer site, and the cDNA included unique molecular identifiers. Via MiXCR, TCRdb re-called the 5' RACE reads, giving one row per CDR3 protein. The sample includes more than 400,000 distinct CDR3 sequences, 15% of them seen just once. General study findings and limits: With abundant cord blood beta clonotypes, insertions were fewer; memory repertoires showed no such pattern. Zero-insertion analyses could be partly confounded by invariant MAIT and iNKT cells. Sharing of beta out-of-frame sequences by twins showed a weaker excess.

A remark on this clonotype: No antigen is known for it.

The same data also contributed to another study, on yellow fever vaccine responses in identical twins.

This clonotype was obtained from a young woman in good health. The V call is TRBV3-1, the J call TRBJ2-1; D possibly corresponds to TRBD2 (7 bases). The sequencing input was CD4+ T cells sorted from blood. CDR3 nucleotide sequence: TGTGCCAGCAGCCAGAGGGGGAGGGTGAATGAGCAGTTCTTC. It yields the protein CASSQRGRVNEQFF.